These T cell receptor beta chains were read from a single sample in a study of blood T cell repertoires in COVID-19. Using immunoSEQ multiplex PCR, the repertoire was profiled, and TCRdb retains in-frame clones only, with some absent. The sample lists about 170,000 clones, approximately 80% seen once, with approximately 12% in the top ten. Material for sequencing was PBMCs or T cells enriched from blood (not recorded which). These TCRs come from a man aged 50 to 59 who had recovered from COVID-19. CDR3s include the opening cysteine and the closing phenylalanine or tryptophan. A D gene is named only where the DNA matches it firmly. Not all rows give a size; the values are once, few, many and, for expanded clones, a class.

>NA|NA|TRBV12-3/TRBV12-4|TRBJ1-6
TGTGCCAGCTCCAGGGAGGCGGATTCACCCCTCCACTTT
CASSREADSPLHF
>NA|NA|TRBV18|TRBJ1-3
TGTGCCAGCCTTAGACAGAGCTCTGGAAACACCATATATTTT
CASLRQSSGNTIYF
>TRBD1|NA|TRBV5-1|TRBJ2-5
TGCGCCAGCAGGCCCAGACAGGGCCAAGAGACCCAGTACTTC
CASRPRQGQETQYF
>NA|NA|TRBV7-2|TRBJ1-3
TGTGCCAGCAACCCTAGCCCGGGAAACACCATATATTTT
CASNPSPGNTIYF
>NA|few|TRBV6-2/TRBV6-3|TRBJ1-3
TGTGCCAGCAGTTACCGGGAACTCTCTGGAAACACCATATATTTT
CASSYRELSGNTIYF
>NA|once|TRBV28|TRBJ2-2
TGTGCCAGCAGTTTATCAGGCACCGGGGAGCTGTTTTTT
CASSLSGTGELFF
>TRBD2|NA|TRBV7-3|TRBJ2-1
TGTGCCAGCAGCCCTGCTAGCGGGGGGGCTCCCAATGAGCAGTTCTTC
CASSPASGGAPNEQFF
>TRBD1|NA|TRBV5-1|TRBJ1-1
TGCGCCAGCAGCCGGATGGACAGGGTTACTGAAGCTTTCTTT
CASSRMDRVTEAFF
>TRBD2|NA|TRBV7-3|TRBJ2-2
TGTGCCAGCAGCTGGGACCTAGCGGGGGGCACCGGGGAGCTGTTTTTT
CASSWDLAGGTGELFF
>TRBD1|NA|TRBV30|TRBJ2-4
TGTGCCTGGACCGAATGGGACAGAAGAAACATTCAGTACTTC
CAWTEWDRRNIQYF
>TRBD1|NA|TRBV27|TRBJ1-4
TGTGCCAGTAAACCCGGTCAGGGGGGCGCTTATGAAAAACTGTTTTTT
CASKPGQGGAYEKLFF
>TRBD2|NA|TRBV11-2|TRBJ2-5
TGTGCCAGCAGCCAGACTAGCGGGGGTTATCAAGAGACCCAGTACTTC
CASSQTSGGYQETQYF
>NA|NA|TRBV2|TRBJ1-2
TGTGCCAGCACAATTCACCAGGGATACGACTATGGCTACACCTTC
CASTIHQGYDYGYTF
>TRBD2|NA|TRBV7-3|TRBJ2-3
TGTGCCAGCAGCTTCTCTAGCGGGGGGCTGACAGATACGCAGTATTTT
CASSFSSGGLTDTQYF
>NA|once|TRBV6-2/TRBV6-3|TRBJ2-5
TGTGCCAGCAGTTACTTTGGGGGCGAGGGAGAGACCCAGTACTTC
CASSYFGGEGETQYF
>NA|NA|TRBV10-3|TRBJ2-3
TGTGCCTCAAGGGGACAACCAAGCACAGATACGCAGTATTTT
CASRGQPSTDTQYF
>NA|NA|TRBV11-1|TRBJ2-2
TGTGCCAGCAGTTTCACAGGGTCGGTGACCGGGGAGCTGTTTTTT
CASSFTGSVTGELFF